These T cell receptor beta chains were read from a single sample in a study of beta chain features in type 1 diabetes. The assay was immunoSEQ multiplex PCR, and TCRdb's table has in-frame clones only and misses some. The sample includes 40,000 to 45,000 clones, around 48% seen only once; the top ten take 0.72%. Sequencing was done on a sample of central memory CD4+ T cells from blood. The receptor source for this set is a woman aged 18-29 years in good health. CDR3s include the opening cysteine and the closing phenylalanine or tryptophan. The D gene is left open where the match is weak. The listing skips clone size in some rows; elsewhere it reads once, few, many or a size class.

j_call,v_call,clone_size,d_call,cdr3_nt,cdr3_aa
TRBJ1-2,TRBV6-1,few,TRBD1,TGTGCCAGCAGTGAACCTTCCTGGACAGGCCCATCGGGGTATGGCTACACCTTC,CASSEPSWTGPSGYGYTF
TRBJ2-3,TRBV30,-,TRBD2,TGTGCCTGGAGTAGTACTAGCGGGGCCCGAGATACGCAGTATTTT,CAWSSTSGARDTQYF
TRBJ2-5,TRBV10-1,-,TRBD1,TGCGCCAGCAGAGTATCAGGGGGCCGAGAGACCCAGTACTTC,CASRVSGGRETQYF
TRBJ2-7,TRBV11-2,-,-,TGTGCCAGCAGCTTAGAAGGGGGGGGCCTCGAGCAGTACTTC,CASSLEGGGLEQYF
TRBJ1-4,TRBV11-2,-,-,TGTGCCAGCAGCTTAAGCCCTAGGAGAACTAATGAAAAACTGTTTTTT,CASSLSPRRTNEKLFF
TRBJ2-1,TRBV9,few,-,TGTGCCAGCAGCCGACAAGGCAGTAGTGAGCAGTTCTTC,CASSRQGSSEQFF
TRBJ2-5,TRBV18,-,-,TGTGCCAGCTCACCAAGGGCAGGGGCACGAGAGACCCAGTACTTC,CASSPRAGARETQYF
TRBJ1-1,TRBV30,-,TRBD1,TGTGCCTGGAGCCTCGGGAGTTCGCAGGGGGCCAGGGTGGACACTGAAGCTTTCTTT,CAWSLGSSQGARVDTEAFF
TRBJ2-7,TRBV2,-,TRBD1,TGTGCCAGCAGTGGGGACAGGGCTAACTCCTACGAGCAGTACTTC,CASSGDRANSYEQYF
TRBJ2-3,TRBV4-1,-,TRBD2,TGCGCCAGCAGCCACCTCCGGGGGGGGGTTTCCTCTAGCACAGATACGCAGTATTTT,CASSHLRGGVSSSTDTQYF
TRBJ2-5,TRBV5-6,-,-,TGTGCCAGCAGCTTGGACCGGGAGACCCAGTACTTC,CASSLDRETQYF
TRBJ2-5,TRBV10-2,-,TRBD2,TGCGCCAGCACGAGGCGGGGGAAAGAAGAGACCCAGTACTTC,CASTRRGKEETQYF
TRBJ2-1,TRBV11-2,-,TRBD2,TGTGCCAGCAGCTTAGATCTGCTAGCGGGAGGACTACCTGTCAATGAGCAGTTCTTC,CASSLDLLAGGLPVNEQFF
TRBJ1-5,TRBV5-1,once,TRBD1,TGCGCCAGCAGCCGCGAAGGACAGGGTGTGGAGCCCCAGCATTTT,CASSREGQGVEPQHF
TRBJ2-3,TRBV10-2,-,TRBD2,TGCGCCAGCAGTGAGTCGGCGGGAGGAGATACGCAGTATTTT,CASSESAGGDTQYF
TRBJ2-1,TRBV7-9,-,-,TGTGCCAGCAGCTTAGGACCCGGGGATGAGCAGTTCTTC,CASSLGPGDEQFF
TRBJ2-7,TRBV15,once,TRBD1,TGTGCCACCAGCAGAGAGGTGACAGGGGGCTACGAGCAGTACTTC,CATSREVTGGYEQYF
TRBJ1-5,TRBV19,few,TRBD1,TGTGCCAGTAGCTTGGGACAGCATAGCAATCAGCCCCAGCATTTT,CASSLGQHSNQPQHF
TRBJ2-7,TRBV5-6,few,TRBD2,TGTGCCAGCAGCTTGGGTCTGACTAGCGGAAGTGAGCAGTACTTC,CASSLGLTSGSEQYF
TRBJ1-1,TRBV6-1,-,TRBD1,TGTGCCAGCAGCGATAGGACAGGGGGAACTGAAGCTTTCTTT,CASSDRTGGTEAFF
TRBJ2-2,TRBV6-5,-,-,TGTGCCAGCAGTTACAGGTCGGAGACCGGGGAGCTGTTTTTT,CASSYRSETGELFF
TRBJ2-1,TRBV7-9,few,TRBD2,TGTGCCAGCAGCCCCAGGGGGCTAGCGGGAGGACTATACAATGAGCAGTTCTTC,CASSPRGLAGGLYNEQFF
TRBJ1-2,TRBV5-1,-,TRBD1,TGCGCCAGCAGCTTTGGACAGGGTCAAGGGGGCTACACCTTC,CASSFGQGQGGYTF
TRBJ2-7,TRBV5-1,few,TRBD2,TGCGCCAGCAGCCCTCTAGCGGGAGGGCCCGAAAGCGAGCAGTACTTC,CASSPLAGGPESEQYF
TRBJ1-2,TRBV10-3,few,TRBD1,TGTGCCATCAGTGAGGGCTACAGGGGAGGCTATGGCTACACCTTC,CAISEGYRGGYGYTF
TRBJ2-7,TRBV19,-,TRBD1,TGTGCCAGCCAGCGACAGGGGGGATCTTACGAGCAGTACTTC,CASQRQGGSYEQYF
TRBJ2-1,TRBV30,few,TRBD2,TGTGCCTACCGGAAGCTCAGCGGGACCTGGTCTGGGAATGAGCAGTTCTTC,CAYRKLSGTWSGNEQFF
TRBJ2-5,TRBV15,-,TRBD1,TGTGCCACCAGCAGAGTCGGGACAGGGGTCAACCAAGAGACCCAGTACTTC,CATSRVGTGVNQETQYF
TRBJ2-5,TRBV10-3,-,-,TGTGCCATCAGTGGAGGTTTTAAAGAGACCCAGTACTTC,CAISGGFKETQYF
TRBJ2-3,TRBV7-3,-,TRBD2,TGTGCCAGCAGGGCCGGGACTAGCTACACAGATACGCAGTATTTT,CASRAGTSYTDTQYF
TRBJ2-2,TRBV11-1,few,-,TGTGCCAGCAGCCCGGGCGGGTCCAACACCGGGGAGCTGTTTTTT,CASSPGGSNTGELFF
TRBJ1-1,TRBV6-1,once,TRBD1,TGTGCCAGCAGAACACAGGGGGGGAACACTGAAGCTTTCTTT,CASRTQGGNTEAFF
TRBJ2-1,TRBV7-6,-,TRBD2,TGTGCCAGCAGCAGGTCCGGGACTAGCGGATACAATGAGCAGTTCTTC,CASSRSGTSGYNEQFF
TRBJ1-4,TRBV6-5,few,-,TGTGCCAGCCGCGACTGGGTGAAGGAAAAACTGTTTTTT,CASRDWVKEKLFF
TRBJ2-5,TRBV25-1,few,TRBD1,TGTGCCAGCAGTGCACAGGGGGTTGAGACCCAGTACTTC,CASSAQGVETQYF
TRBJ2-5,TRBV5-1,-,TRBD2,TGCGCCAGCAGCTTGGAGACTAGCGGAGGGGGAGAGACCCAGTACTTC,CASSLETSGGGETQYF
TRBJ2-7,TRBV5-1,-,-,TGCGCCAGCAGCTTGGCTGTGGGGGGCTACGAGCAGTACTTC,CASSLAVGGYEQYF
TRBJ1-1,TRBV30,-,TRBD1,TGTGCCTGGAGGGGACAGGTCAGCACTGAAGCTTTCTTT,CAWRGQVSTEAFF
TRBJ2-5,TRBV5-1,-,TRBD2,TGCGCCAGCAGCCCTGGACGAACTAGCGGGGAAGAGACCCAGTACTTC,CASSPGRTSGEETQYF
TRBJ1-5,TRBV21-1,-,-,TGTGCCAGCAGCCCTTCCCAGGGGGCGGGCGATCAGCCCCAGCATTTT,CASSPSQGAGDQPQHF
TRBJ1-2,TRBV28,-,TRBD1,TGTGCCAGCAGTCGAGGACAGGGGCGAGGCTACACCTTC,CASSRGQGRGYTF
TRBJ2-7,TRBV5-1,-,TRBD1,TGCGCCAGCAGCTTGGATGGGGCAGGGGGCCTCTACGAGCAGTACTTC,CASSLDGAGGLYEQYF
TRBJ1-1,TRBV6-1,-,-,TGTGCCAGCAGTGAAGGTAGGAACACTGAAGCTTTCTTT,CASSEGRNTEAFF
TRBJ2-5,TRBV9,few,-,TGTGCCAGCAGCTACCAAGCGGTGGCAGAGACCCAGTACTTC,CASSYQAVAETQYF
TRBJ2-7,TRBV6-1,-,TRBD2,TGTGCCAGCAACACTCCGGGGGACTACAGATACGAGCAGTACTTC,CASNTPGDYRYEQYF